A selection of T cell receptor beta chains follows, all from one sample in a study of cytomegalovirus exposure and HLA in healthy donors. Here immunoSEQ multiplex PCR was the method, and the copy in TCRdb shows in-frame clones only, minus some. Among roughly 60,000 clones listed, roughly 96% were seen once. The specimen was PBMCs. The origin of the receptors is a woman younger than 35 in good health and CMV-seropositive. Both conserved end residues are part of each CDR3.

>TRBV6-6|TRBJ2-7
CASSYSLVRGQYF
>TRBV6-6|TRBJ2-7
CASSTTGAYEQYF
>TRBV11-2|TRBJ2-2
CASSFGLAESITGELFF
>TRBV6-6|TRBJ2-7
CASSYFAGGYEQYF
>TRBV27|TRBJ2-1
CASSFKGTSGNEQFF
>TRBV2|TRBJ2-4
CASNAETALNIQYF
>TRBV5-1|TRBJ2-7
CASSLVASGSYEQYF
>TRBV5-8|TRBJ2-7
CASSQSASGSMYF
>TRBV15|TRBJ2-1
CATSATSGGTDEQFF
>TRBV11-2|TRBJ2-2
CASSLSSSSDLTGELFF
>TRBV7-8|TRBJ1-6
CASSLEGEVSPLHF
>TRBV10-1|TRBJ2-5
CATSSSGWETQYF
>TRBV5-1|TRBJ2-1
CASSLGDRGSNEQFF
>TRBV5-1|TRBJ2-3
CASSYGTSGRASADTQYF
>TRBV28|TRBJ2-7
CASIRGRAGEQYF
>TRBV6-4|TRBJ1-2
CASSPGTENYGYTF
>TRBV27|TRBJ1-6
CASSLTGGAGSPLHF
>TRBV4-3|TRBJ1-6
CASSQGVTNSPLHF
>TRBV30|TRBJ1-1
CAWSVRDKSLAFF
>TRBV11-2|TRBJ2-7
CASSLDHPSSYEQYF
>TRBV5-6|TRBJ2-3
CASSQGADTQYF
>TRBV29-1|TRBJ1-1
CSASAGEGTEAFF
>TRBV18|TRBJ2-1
CASSQGTGRWNEQFF
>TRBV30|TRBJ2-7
CAWSLTGYEQYF
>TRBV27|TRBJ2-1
CASSLGQGSSYNEQFF
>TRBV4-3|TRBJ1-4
CASSQDWQGTQKLFF
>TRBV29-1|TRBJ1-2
CSVDRTGLNGYTF
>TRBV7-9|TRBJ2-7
CASSLTGESYEQYF
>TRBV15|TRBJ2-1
CATSRDRVGPQFF
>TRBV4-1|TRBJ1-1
CASSPGHTNTEAFF
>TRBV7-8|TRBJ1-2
CASGGGDSFHYGYTF
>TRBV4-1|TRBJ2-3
CASSHTGPSTDTQYF
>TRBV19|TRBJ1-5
CASSPTGFSNQPQHF
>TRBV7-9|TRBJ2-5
CASSPSLAGEPLRDF
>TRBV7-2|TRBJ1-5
CASSLTTGSNQPQHF
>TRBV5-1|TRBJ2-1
CASSLLAGSNEQFF
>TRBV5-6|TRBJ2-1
CASSYSLRREPGEQFF
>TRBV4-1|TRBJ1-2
CASSRDRGPYGYTF
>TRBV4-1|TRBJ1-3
CASSLGEGKAANTIYF
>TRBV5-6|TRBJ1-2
CASSPGTGSLWGGYTF
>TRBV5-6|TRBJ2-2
CASSLLGAGELFF